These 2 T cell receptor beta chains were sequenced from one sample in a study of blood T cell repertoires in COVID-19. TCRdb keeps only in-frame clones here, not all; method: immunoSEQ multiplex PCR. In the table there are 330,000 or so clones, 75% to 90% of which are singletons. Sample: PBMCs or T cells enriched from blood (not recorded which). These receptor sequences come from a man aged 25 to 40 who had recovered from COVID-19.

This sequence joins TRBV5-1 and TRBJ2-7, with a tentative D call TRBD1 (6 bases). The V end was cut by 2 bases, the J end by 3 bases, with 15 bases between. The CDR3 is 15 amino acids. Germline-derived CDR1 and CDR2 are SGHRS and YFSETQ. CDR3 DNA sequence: TGCGCCAGCAGCTTTGGGGGCCACGTCGACTACGAGCAGTACTTC. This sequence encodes CASSFGGHVDYEQYF.

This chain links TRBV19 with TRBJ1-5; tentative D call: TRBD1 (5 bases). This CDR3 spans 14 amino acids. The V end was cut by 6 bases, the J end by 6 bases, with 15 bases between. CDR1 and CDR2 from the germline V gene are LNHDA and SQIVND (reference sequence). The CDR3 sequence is CASRRQGEIQPQHF. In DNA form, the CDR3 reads TGTGCCAGTAGGCGGCAGGGTGAAATTCAGCCCCAGCATTTT.